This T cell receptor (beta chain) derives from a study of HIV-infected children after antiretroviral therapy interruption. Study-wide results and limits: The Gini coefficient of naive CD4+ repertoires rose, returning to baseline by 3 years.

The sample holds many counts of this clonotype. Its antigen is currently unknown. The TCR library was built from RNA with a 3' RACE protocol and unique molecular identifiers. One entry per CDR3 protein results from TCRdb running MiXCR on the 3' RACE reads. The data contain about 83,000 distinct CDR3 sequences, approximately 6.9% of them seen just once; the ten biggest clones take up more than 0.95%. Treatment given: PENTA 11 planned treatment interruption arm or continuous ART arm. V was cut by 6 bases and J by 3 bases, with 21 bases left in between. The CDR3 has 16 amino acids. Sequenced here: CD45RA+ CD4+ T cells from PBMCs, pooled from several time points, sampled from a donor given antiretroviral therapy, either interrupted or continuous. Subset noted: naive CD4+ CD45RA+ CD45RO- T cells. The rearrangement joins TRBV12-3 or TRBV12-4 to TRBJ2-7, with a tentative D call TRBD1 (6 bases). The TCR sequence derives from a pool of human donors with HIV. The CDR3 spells CASSRETDSSFYEQYF. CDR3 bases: TGTGCCAGCAGCCGGGAAACGGACAGTTCTTTCTACGAGCAGTACTTC.